These T cell receptor beta chains were read from a single sample in a study of blood T cell repertoires in COVID-19. Profiling relied on immunoSEQ multiplex PCR, and the TCRdb table lists in-frame clones only, not all of them. The top ten hold 5.5% to 8.5% of the sample, which has about 200,000 clones, roughly 80% seen once. Sequencing used peripheral blood. These receptor sequences come from a man in his sixties with acute or convalescent COVID-19. Each CDR3 is given with its conserved first and last residue. A D gene is named only where the DNA matches it firmly. Clone size appears in some rows only: once, few, many, or a class for an expanded clone.

TRBV6-2/TRBV6-3	-	TRBJ1-2	TRBD1	TGTGCCAGCAGTACAGGGGGCAGGAAGGATGGCTACACCTTC	CASSTGGRKDGYTF
TRBV15	-	TRBJ2-7	TRBD2	TGTGCCACCAGTGTCAGGGCGGGAGTCTACGAGCAGTACTTC	CATSVRAGVYEQYF
TRBV9	-	TRBJ2-3	TRBD1	TGTGCCAGCAGTCTAGGTCGTGGACAGGGGAAAAGAACAGATACGCAGTATTTT	CASSLGRGQGKRTDTQYF
TRBV9	-	TRBJ2-2	TRBD1	TGTGCCAGCAGTGGGGACAGATCGAACACCGGGGAGCTGTTTTTT	CASSGDRSNTGELFF
TRBV7-9	-	TRBJ2-1	TRBD2	TGTGCCAGCAGCTTAACTAGCGGGACCACACTCTACAATGAGCAGTTCTTC	CASSLTSGTTLYNEQFF
TRBV5-4	few	TRBJ2-5	-	TGTGCCAGCCTCTCTCAAGGTGGAGGAGAGACCCAGTACTTC	CASLSQGGGETQYF
TRBV19	many	TRBJ2-2	TRBD2	TGTGCCAGTAAGAGTAGCGGGGGGGCATACACCGGGGAGCTGTTTTTT	CASKSSGGAYTGELFF
TRBV4-3	-	TRBJ2-5	-	TGCGCCAGCAGCCAGAGGGGGGGCCTTGAGACCCAGTACTTC	CASSQRGGLETQYF
TRBV11-2	few	TRBJ1-6	-	TGTGCCAGCACCCCGACAGATACAAATTCACCCCTCCACTTT	CASTPTDTNSPLHF
TRBV14	once	TRBJ2-1	TRBD2	TGTGCCAGCAGCCAGCGGGGACTAGCGGGGGGTCGGGGGCAGTTCTTC	CASSQRGLAGGRGQFF
TRBV5-5	-	TRBJ2-1	-	TGTGCCAGCAGTTCTGAGGCGGGGGAGCAGTTCTTC	CASSSEAGEQFF
TRBV6-5	-	TRBJ1-2	-	TGTGCCAGCAGTTCCTCCAGGGGCTACACCTTC	CASSSSRGYTF
TRBV19	-	TRBJ2-2	TRBD2	TGTGCCAGTAGAACAATCGGGACTAGCGGGAGGACCGGGGAGCTGTTTTTT	CASRTIGTSGRTGELFF
TRBV27	-	TRBJ2-1	-	TGTGCCAGCAGTTTTCCCCGGTCCAATGAGCAGTTCTTC	CASSFPRSNEQFF
TRBV7-9	-	TRBJ1-3	-	TGTGCCAGCAGCTTAGACCAGGGAGGAAACACCATATATTTT	CASSLDQGGNTIYF
TRBV2	few	TRBJ2-5	TRBD1	TGTGCCAGCAGACGGGACAGGACGGAGACCCAGTACTTC	CASRRDRTETQYF
TRBV3-1/TRBV3-2	-	TRBJ2-6	TRBD1	TGTGCCAGCAGCAAATGGACAGGGTCTGGGGCCAACGTCCTGACTTTC	CASSKWTGSGANVLTF
TRBV6-5	few	TRBJ2-2	-	TGTGCCAGCCGGGTCACCGGGGAGCTGTTTTTT	CASRVTGELFF
TRBV19	-	TRBJ2-7	TRBD2	TGTGCCAGTAGTATGGTAAGACTAGCGGGAGTAAAATCCGGGGAGCAGTACTTC	CASSMVRLAGVKSGEQYF
TRBV24-1	-	TRBJ1-5	TRBD1	TGTGCCACCAGTGATCGAGGGGGCCCGGGCAATCAGCCCCAGCATTTT	CATSDRGGPGNQPQHF
TRBV5-5	once	TRBJ2-2	-	TGTGCCAGCAGCTTCCCCAGGGCCACCGGGGAGCTGTTTTTT	CASSFPRATGELFF
TRBV19	once	TRBJ2-2	TRBD2	TGTGCCAGCCTTCATCTAGCGGGGGGACTCACCGGGGAGCTGTTTTTT	CASLHLAGGLTGELFF
TRBV15	-	TRBJ2-1	-	TGTGCCACCAGCAGAGGGAAGGGGTGGGATGAGCAGTTCTTC	CATSRGKGWDEQFF
TRBV4-2	few	TRBJ1-2	TRBD1	TGTGCCAGCAGCCAAGATGGACAGGGGGGGGACGGCTACACCTTC	CASSQDGQGGDGYTF
TRBV7-2	-	TRBJ1-5	TRBD1	TGTGCCAGCAGCTCAGACAGGGAAGGGCCCCAGCATTTT	CASSSDREGPQHF
TRBV5-1	-	TRBJ1-4	-	TGCGCCAGCAGCTTAGCAGGATCTAATGAAAAACTGTTTTTT	CASSLAGSNEKLFF
TRBV28	few	TRBJ1-6	-	TGTGCCAGCAGGCCTGGACAGAGATATTCACCCCTCCACTTT	CASRPGQRYSPLHF
TRBV10-1	-	TRBJ1-1	TRBD1	TGCGCCAGCAGTGATCAGGGGGCTACTGAAGCTTTCTTT	CASSDQGATEAFF
TRBV2	few	TRBJ2-1	TRBD2	TGTGCCAGCAGTGAAGATGGGACTAGCGGGGGGGCCTCTCGTGGTGAGCAGTTCTTC	CASSEDGTSGGASRGEQFF
TRBV7-8	-	TRBJ2-3	-	TGTGCCAGCAGCTCGTACGGGAGAGGGGCAGATACGCAGTATTTT	CASSSYGRGADTQYF
TRBV9	few	TRBJ2-1	-	TGTGCCAGCAGCGAGGGGACAAAGAATGAGCAGTTCTTC	CASSEGTKNEQFF
TRBV27	-	TRBJ1-5	-	TGTGCCAGCAGTTTTCGGGGAAGGCAGCCCCAGCATTTT	CASSFRGRQPQHF